Described below is a single TCR beta chain sequence and its context. Clinical history reported by participants formed the basis on which cohorts were assigned. Germline V gene sequence: CDR1 MNHNS, CDR2 SASEGT. V dropped 7 bases and J dropped 8 bases, with 20 bases sitting between them. The CDR3 loop spans 14 amino acids. This sample stems from a study of blood T cell repertoires in COVID-19. Background on the study: PBMCs, B-cell-depleted T cells, or T cells were the source of the cDNA or gDNA that made up the material.

Data came from immunoSEQ multiplex PCR; TCRdb stores just in-frame clones and leaves some out. The profile shows 270,000 or so clones, more than 75% of them singletons. Sequenced sample: PBMCs or T cells enriched from blood (not recorded which). The chain couples TRBV6-1 to TRBJ1-2; D might be TRBD1 (5 bases). The receptor was isolated from a woman aged 45-59 years who had been exposed to COVID-19. The CDR3 loop is CASIRRGGRRGYTF. Written as DNA, the CDR3 is TGTGCCAGCATTCGAAGGGGAGGGCGACGCGGCTACACCTTC.